The TCR beta chain described here comes from a study of PD-1 blockade in classical Hodgkin lymphoma. Study-level findings and limits: Nothing has yet pinned down what causes the repertoire differences, possibly disease activity or prior therapy. Before treatment, TCR diversity in newly diagnosed patients was reportedly lower than in healthy donors.

Regarding time point: newly diagnosed, previously untreated cHL patient sample. After thawing, PBMCs were subjected to magnetic negative selection to isolate CD8+ T cells. Acting as the comparison were PBMCs from newly diagnosed, untreated classical Hodgkin lymphoma. Profiled with immunoSEQ multiplex PCR; TCRdb holds only in-frame clones, not every one. The data contain about 21,000 clones, about 83% of them singletons. CDR3 length equals 15 residues. Germline V CDR1 and CDR2: SGHTA, FQGNSA. The table lists this clone with a count of one. As yet, its antigen is unknown. This clonotype was sampled from a human donor with classical Hodgkin lymphoma. The chain is built from TRBV7-2 and TRBJ2-5, with 11 positions matching TRBD2. The J call may be incorrect, as the DNA end agrees better with TRBJ2-7. Specimen: CD8+ T cells from blood. The CDR3 nucleotides read TGTGCCAGCAGACCGACTAGCGGGAACTTCTACGAGCAGTACTTC. It encodes CASRPTSGNFYEQYF.